The source of this TCR beta chain is a study of shared clonotypes between healthy human individuals. The ends were cut back, 7 bases at V and 4 bases at J, with 14 bases in the middle. The CDR3 has 14 amino acids. Germline V gene data show CDR1 as MDHEN and CDR2 as SYDVKM. In the original analysis: ImmunoSEQ sequences covered only the junction and lacked quality scores; filtering therefore differed. The table came from immunoSEQ multiplex PCR; TCRdb's copy has only in-frame clones and leaves some out. V, J and clone size were drawn from that table, and D and trimming were deduced from the DNA. The repertoire has roughly 1 million clones, roughly 75% of them found once; the top ten carry around 1.5%.

The receptor was derived from a man younger than 35 in good health. The specimen was memory CD4+ T cells sorted from blood. Subset denoted: CD45RA-negative fraction. The rearrangement links TRBV28 to TRBJ1-5; a weak D match, TRBD1 (6 bases). The CDR3 loop reads CASTIQGQNQPQHF. The CDR3 nucleotides read TGTGCCAGCACAATTCAGGGGCAGAATCAGCCCCAGCATTTT.